Listed below are T cell receptor beta chains from one sample, sequenced in a study of blood T cell repertoires in COVID-19. Libraries were prepared by immunoSEQ multiplex PCR; TCRdb keeps only in-frame clonotypes and omits some of them. The table shows 50,000 to 65,000 clones, with roughly 70% occurring only once. The material sequenced was PBMCs or T cells enriched from blood (not recorded which). The origin of the receptors is a woman aged 55 to 70 who had been exposed to COVID-19. Both conserved end residues are part of each CDR3. The D gene is left open where the match is weak. A row's size may be missing; if present it is once, few, many or a size class.

cdr3_nt cdr3_aa v_call clone_size j_call d_call
TGTGCCAGCAGTGGAGCGTCAATCGTGAGTACGCAGTATTTT CASSGASIVSTQYF TRBV2 - TRBJ2-3 -
TGTGCCAGTAGTAGAGAGACAGTGAACACTGAAGCTTTCTTT CASSRETVNTEAFF TRBV19 few TRBJ1-1 -
TGTGCCAGCAAGAGTGAGGATACGCAGTATTTT CASKSEDTQYF TRBV2 - TRBJ2-3 -
TGTGCCAGCAGCCTCCCTTACACCGGGGAGCTGTTTTTT CASSLPYTGELFF TRBV3-1/TRBV3-2 - TRBJ2-2 -
TGTGCCAGCAGCTTATTTGGGGCGACAGGGAACACTGAAGCTTTCTTT CASSLFGATGNTEAFF TRBV7-9 few TRBJ1-1 -
TGCGCCAGCAGCTTAGGTCAGACAGCGGGGATTAAGCAGTTCTTC CASSLGQTAGIKQFF TRBV5-1 - TRBJ2-1 TRBD2
TGTGCCAGCAGCTCCCAGGATACGCAGTATTTT CASSSQDTQYF TRBV6-1 - TRBJ2-3 -
TGTGCCAGTAGTATGGGAGGGGTTAGCAATCAGCCCCAGCATTTT CASSMGGVSNQPQHF TRBV19 - TRBJ1-5 -
TGTGCCAGCAGCTGGGGGGAGCCTTCACCCCTCCACTTT CASSWGEPSPLHF TRBV7-2 - TRBJ1-6 -
TGTGCCAGCAGCCTGGGACTAGCGGGAGGGGGTGAGACCCAGTACTTC CASSLGLAGGGETQYF TRBV7-2 once TRBJ2-5 TRBD2
TGTGCCACCAGCAGAGATCCGGGTTTCAATCAGCCCCAGCATTTT CATSRDPGFNQPQHF TRBV15 - TRBJ1-5 -
TGCACCAGCAGCCGGGGGGGATCACCCCTCCACTTT CTSSRGGSPLHF TRBV1 - TRBJ1-6 -
TGTGCCAGCAGTTTTGGCGGAACTATCACCGGGGAGCTGTTTTTT CASSFGGTITGELFF TRBV28 - TRBJ2-2 -
TGTGCCAGCAGTTCTCTCCCCCACTCAAACACTGAAGCTTTCTTT CASSSLPHSNTEAFF TRBV2 few TRBJ1-1 -
TGTGCCAGCGAGGACAGGGGGTACACTGAAGCTTTCTTT CASEDRGYTEAFF TRBV2 - TRBJ1-1 TRBD1
TGTGCCAGCAGCGCATCTAGCGGGAGTGGGGATGAGCAGTTCTTC CASSASSGSGDEQFF TRBV6-5 many TRBJ2-1 TRBD2
TGTGCCATCAGTGAAAGGACAGGAAGGGGCAATCAGCCCCAGCATTTT CAISERTGRGNQPQHF TRBV10-3 - TRBJ1-5 TRBD1
TGTGCCAGCAGCTTTCCAGGGGCTACGAACACCGGGGAGCTGTTTTTT CASSFPGATNTGELFF TRBV7-9 - TRBJ2-2 -
TGTGCCAGCAGTTACCTCCAAGAGACCCAGTACTTC CASSYLQETQYF TRBV6-5 - TRBJ2-5 -
TGTGCCAGCAGTTCTATGGAGTGGGGACTCACCTACGAGCAGTACTTC CASSSMEWGLTYEQYF TRBV28 - TRBJ2-7 -
TGTGCCTGGGCCCACCCAGGGAGGGAAGCTCGGCCCCAGCATTTT CAWAHPGREARPQHF TRBV30 - TRBJ1-5 -
TGTGCCAGCTCACAACAGGGTTCACACGAGCAGTACTTC CASSQQGSHEQYF TRBV18 - TRBJ2-7 -
TGCGCCAGCAGCCAAGGGGAGCAAAACATTCAGTACTTC CASSQGEQNIQYF TRBV4-3 - TRBJ2-4 -
TGTGCCAGTAGCCAAAGGGGGGGGACTAGCGGCAATGAGCAGTTCTTC CASSQRGGTSGNEQFF TRBV19 few TRBJ2-1 TRBD2
TGTGCCAGCAGTGAGGCAGGGGGGAATGAAAAACTGTTTTTT CASSEAGGNEKLFF TRBV2 - TRBJ1-4 TRBD1
TGTGCCAGCTCCCAACAGGGGGATACTGAAGCTTTCTTT CASSQQGDTEAFF TRBV18 - TRBJ1-1 TRBD1
TGTGCCAGCAGAGGACCGGGGCAGGGGACTAATGAAAAACTGTTTTTT CASRGPGQGTNEKLFF TRBV28 - TRBJ1-4 -
TGTGCCAGCTCACCCGGACAGGCTCTTTCTGGAAACACCATATATTTT CASSPGQALSGNTIYF TRBV18 - TRBJ1-3 TRBD1
TGTGCCAGCAGCCCCCGGACAGGGGGCGCCGGGGCCAACGTCCTGACTTTC CASSPRTGGAGANVLTF TRBV21-1 - TRBJ2-6 -
TGTGCCAGCAGCCAAGAAACGGGGGGCCGGGGTGGCTACACCTTC CASSQETGGRGGYTF TRBV3-1/TRBV3-2 - TRBJ1-2 -
TGTGCCAGCTCACCACCGGGACAGGGATCCCCCTACGAGCAGTACTTC CASSPPGQGSPYEQYF TRBV18 - TRBJ2-7 TRBD1
TGTGCCAGCAGTTTGGGGACCAAGGGGGGCACAGATACGCAGTATTTT CASSLGTKGGTDTQYF TRBV28 once TRBJ2-3 -
TGTGCCAGCAGCCGATGGGACAGGGTAGAACACGAGCAGTACTTC CASSRWDRVEHEQYF TRBV3-1/TRBV3-2 - TRBJ2-7 TRBD1
TGCAGCGCGCAGGGGGATGGCGGGGAGCTGTTTTTT CSAQGDGGELFF TRBV29-1 - TRBJ2-2 TRBD1
TGTGCCACCAGTGATTCGCTGGGACTAAGTGAGACCCAGTACTTC CATSDSLGLSETQYF TRBV24-1 - TRBJ2-5 TRBD2
TGTGCCATCAGTGAGTCGCTTAACCGACAGACACATAATTCACCCCTCCACTTT CAISESLNRQTHNSPLHF TRBV10-3 - TRBJ1-6 -
TGTGCCAGCAGCCGGTCGAGAGAAAAACTGTTTTTT CASSRSREKLFF TRBV7-9 medium-sized TRBJ1-4 -
TGCAGCGTGGCGGGGGGACCAAATACGCAGTATTTT CSVAGGPNTQYF TRBV29-1 - TRBJ2-3 TRBD2
TGTGCCAGTAGTAGGGGCGGATACAATGAGCAGTTCTTC CASSRGGYNEQFF TRBV19 - TRBJ2-1 -
TGTGCCAGTAGGGAACAGGGGGCATCCAAAAACATTCAGTACTTC CASREQGASKNIQYF TRBV19 - TRBJ2-4 TRBD1
TGTGCCTGGAGCGGGGCCCGGGGGGAGACCCAGTACTTC CAWSGARGETQYF TRBV30 - TRBJ2-5 -
TGTGCCAGCAGGGGAAGGGGGCACTCACCCCTCCACTTT CASRGRGHSPLHF TRBV2 few TRBJ1-6 TRBD1
TGTGCCTGCCGGGACAGGGGGCGAAATGAGCAGTTCTTC CACRDRGRNEQFF TRBV30 - TRBJ2-1 TRBD1
TGTGCCAGCAGTATGACAGGCGGGAACACTGAAGCTTTCTTT CASSMTGGNTEAFF TRBV6-4 - TRBJ1-1 -
TGTGCCATCAGGGACTATAACAGTTCCCGGGAGCAGTACTTC CAIRDYNSSREQYF TRBV10-3 few TRBJ2-7 -
TGTGCCAGCAGTTTAAACCCGCGGGATTGGCAGTACTTC CASSLNPRDWQYF TRBV28 - TRBJ2-7 -
TGTGCCAGCAGTCGACAGGGCTTAGGGGAAAAACTGTTTTTT CASSRQGLGEKLFF TRBV28 - TRBJ1-4 TRBD1
TGCGCCAGCAGCCAAGATCTGCCCAGTACAGATACGCAGTATTTT CASSQDLPSTDTQYF TRBV4-1 - TRBJ2-3 -
TGTGCCAGCAGCTTCCGGGACAGGGCATCCTACGAGCAGTACTTC CASSFRDRASYEQYF TRBV3-1/TRBV3-2 few TRBJ2-7 TRBD1
TGTGTCAGAAGTGGGGAGTTTACCCCTTACGAGCAGTACTTC CVRSGEFTPYEQYF TRBV7-5 many TRBJ2-7 -
TGTGCCAGCAGTAGGACAGGGGATGGTTGGCCCCAGCATTTT CASSRTGDGWPQHF TRBV27 - TRBJ1-5 TRBD1
TGCGCCAGCAGCTGGGGGGAAACTGAAGCTTTCTTT CASSWGETEAFF TRBV5-1 - TRBJ1-1 -
TGCGCCAGCAGCTTGCAGGGAGGGCCCTATGAGCAGTACTTC CASSLQGGPYEQYF TRBV5-1 - TRBJ2-7 TRBD2
TGTGCCACCAGTGATCTGAGCGGAAACAATGAGCAGTTCTTC CATSDLSGNNEQFF TRBV24-1 - TRBJ2-1 -
TGTGCCAGTAGTCCCACGACTCAAGATACGCAGTATTTT CASSPTTQDTQYF TRBV19 - TRBJ2-3 -
TGTGCCATCAGTGATCGGACAGGGAATGTCAATGAGCAGTTCTTC CAISDRTGNVNEQFF TRBV10-3 - TRBJ2-1 TRBD1
TGTGCCAGCATTCGGGGGTCGAACACTGAAGCTTTCTTT CASIRGSNTEAFF TRBV28 - TRBJ1-1 -
TGTGCCAGCAGTTACTCGGACAGGGGGGTTGAGCAGTTCTTC CASSYSDRGVEQFF TRBV6-5 - TRBJ2-1 TRBD1
TGTGCCACCTCTGTGTTGTCAGGGCCTAACACTGAAGCTTTCTTT CATSVLSGPNTEAFF TRBV10-3 once TRBJ1-1 -
TGTGCCAGCAGCTTGCGAGGGAGGACAGATACGCAGTATTTT CASSLRGRTDTQYF TRBV7-2 - TRBJ2-3 -